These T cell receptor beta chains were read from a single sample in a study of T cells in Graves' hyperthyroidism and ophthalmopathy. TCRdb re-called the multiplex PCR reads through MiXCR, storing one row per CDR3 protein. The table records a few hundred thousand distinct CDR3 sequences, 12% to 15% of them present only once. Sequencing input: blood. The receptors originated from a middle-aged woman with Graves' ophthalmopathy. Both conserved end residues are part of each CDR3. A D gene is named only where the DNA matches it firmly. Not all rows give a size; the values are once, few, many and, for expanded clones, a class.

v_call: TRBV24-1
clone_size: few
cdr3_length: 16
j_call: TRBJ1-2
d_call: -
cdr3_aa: CATSHRGIEGPYGYTF
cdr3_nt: TGTGCCACCAGTCACCGTGGTATAGAGGGTCCCTATGGCTACACCTTC

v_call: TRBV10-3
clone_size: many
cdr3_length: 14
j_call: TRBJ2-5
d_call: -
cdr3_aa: CAISGGGQQETQYF
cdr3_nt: TGTGCCATCAGCGGCGGGGGCCAACAAGAGACCCAGTACTTC

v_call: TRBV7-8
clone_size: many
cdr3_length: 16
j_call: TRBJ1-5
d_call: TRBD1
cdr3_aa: CASSLEGQGYNQPQHF
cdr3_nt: TGTGCCAGCAGCTTAGAGGGACAGGGATACAATCAGCCCCAGCATTTT

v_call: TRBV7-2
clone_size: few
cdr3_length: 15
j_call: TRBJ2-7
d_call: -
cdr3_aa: CASSLDPLGGYEQYF
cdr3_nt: TGTGCCAGCAGCTTAGACCCCCTAGGAGGGTACGAGCAGTACTTC

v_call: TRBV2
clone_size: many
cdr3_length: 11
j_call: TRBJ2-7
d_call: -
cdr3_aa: CASREVYEQYF
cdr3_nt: TGTGCCAGCAGAGAGGTTTACGAGCAGTACTTC

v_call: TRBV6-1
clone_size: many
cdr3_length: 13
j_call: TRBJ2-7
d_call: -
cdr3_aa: CASSPRGVHEQYF
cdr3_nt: TGTGCCAGCAGCCCCAGGGGGGTTCACGAGCAGTACTTC

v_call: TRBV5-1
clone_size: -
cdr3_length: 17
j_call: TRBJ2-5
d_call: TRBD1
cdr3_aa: CATKDRADSTSQETQYF
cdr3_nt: TGCGCCACCAAGGACAGGGCGGATTCGACATCTCAAGAGACCCAGTACTTC

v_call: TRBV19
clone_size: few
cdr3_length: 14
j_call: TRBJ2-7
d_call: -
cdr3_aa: CASSIDGTRGEQYF
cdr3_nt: TGTGCCAGTAGTATAGATGGTACCAGGGGCGAGCAGTACTTC

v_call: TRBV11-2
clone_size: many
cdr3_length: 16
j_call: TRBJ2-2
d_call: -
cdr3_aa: CASSSPRRGGTGELFF
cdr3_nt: TGTGCCAGCAGCTCTCCGCGCAGGGGGGGCACCGGGGAGCTGTTTTTT

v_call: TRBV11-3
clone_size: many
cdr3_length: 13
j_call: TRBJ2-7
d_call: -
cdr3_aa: CASSAAGIYEQYF
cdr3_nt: TGTGCCAGCAGCGCCGCAGGGATATACGAGCAGTACTTC

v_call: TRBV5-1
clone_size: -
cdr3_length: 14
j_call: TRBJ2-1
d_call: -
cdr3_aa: CASSQEGAYNEQFF
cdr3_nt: TGCGCCAGCAGCCAAGAAGGGGCCTACAATGAGCAGTTCTTC

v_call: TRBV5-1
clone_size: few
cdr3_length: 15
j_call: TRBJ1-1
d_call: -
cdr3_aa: CASSKQGGGNTEAFF
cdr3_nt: TGCGCCAGCAGCAAACAGGGAGGGGGGAACACTGAAGCTTTCTTT

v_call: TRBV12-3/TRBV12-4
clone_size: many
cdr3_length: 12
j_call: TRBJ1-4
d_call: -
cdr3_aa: CASSLHGEKLFF
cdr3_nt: TGTGCCAGCAGTTTACACGGTGAAAAACTGTTTTTT

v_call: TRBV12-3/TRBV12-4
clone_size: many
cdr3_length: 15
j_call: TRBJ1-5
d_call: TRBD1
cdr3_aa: CASSSGGAGQRPQHF
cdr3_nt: TGTGCCAGCAGTTCAGGGGGCGCTGGACAACGGCCCCAGCATTTT

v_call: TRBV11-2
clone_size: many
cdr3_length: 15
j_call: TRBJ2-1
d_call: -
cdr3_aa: CASSVPHRGGNEQFF
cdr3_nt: TGTGCCAGCAGCGTCCCACACAGGGGAGGGAATGAGCAGTTCTTC

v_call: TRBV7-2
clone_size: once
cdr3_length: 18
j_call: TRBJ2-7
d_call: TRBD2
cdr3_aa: CASSLFASGGATHYEQYF
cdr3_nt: TGTGCCAGCAGCTTATTCGCTAGCGGGGGGGCGACTCACTACGAGCAGTACTTC

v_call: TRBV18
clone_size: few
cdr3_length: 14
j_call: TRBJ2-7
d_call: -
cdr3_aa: CASSISSLTYEQYF
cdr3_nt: TGTGCCAGCTCAATCTCCTCTTTGACCTACGAGCAGTACTTC

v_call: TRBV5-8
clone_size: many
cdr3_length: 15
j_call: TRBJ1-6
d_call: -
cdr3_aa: CASSVQGRGNSPLHF
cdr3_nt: TGTGCCAGCAGCGTCCAGGGTCGAGGGAATTCACCCCTCCACTTT

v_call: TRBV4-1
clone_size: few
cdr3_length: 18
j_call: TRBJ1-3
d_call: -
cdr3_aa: CASSQAPPDGLSGNTIYF
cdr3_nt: TGCGCCAGCAGCCAAGCCCCCCCGGACGGACTAAGTGGAAACACCATATATTTT

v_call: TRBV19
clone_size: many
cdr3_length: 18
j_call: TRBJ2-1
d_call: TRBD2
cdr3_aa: CASSISGPPSGRRNEQFF
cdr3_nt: TGTGCCAGTAGTATTTCGGGGCCCCCTAGCGGGAGAAGGAATGAGCAGTTCTTC

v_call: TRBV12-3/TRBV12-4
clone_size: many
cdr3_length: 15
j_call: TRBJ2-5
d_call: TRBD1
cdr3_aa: CASSPPGTGRETQYF
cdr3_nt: TGTGCCAGCAGTCCACCAGGGACAGGACGGGAGACCCAGTACTTC

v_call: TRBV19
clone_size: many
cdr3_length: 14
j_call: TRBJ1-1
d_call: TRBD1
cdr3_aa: CASSTAGGPTEAFF
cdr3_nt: TGTGCCAGTAGTACGGCAGGGGGTCCGACTGAAGCTTTCTTT

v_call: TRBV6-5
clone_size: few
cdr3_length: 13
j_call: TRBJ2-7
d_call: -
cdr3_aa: CASSYTGAYEQYF
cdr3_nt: TGTGCCAGCAGTTATACGGGGGCCTACGAGCAGTACTTC

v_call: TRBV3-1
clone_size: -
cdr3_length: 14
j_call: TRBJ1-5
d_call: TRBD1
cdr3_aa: CASSRTGPHQPQHF
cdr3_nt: TGTGCCAGCAGCCGGACAGGGCCCCATCAGCCCCAGCATTTT

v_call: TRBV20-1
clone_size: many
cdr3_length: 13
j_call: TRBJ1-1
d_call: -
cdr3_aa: CSATQARRGEAFF
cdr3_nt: TGCAGTGCTACACAGGCCCGGAGGGGGGAAGCTTTCTTT

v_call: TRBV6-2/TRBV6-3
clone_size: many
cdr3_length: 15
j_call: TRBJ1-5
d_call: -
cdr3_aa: CASRYQGPSNQPQHF
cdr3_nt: TGTGCCAGCAGATACCAGGGACCCAGCAATCAGCCCCAGCATTTT

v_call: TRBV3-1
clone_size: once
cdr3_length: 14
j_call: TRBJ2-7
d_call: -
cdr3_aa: CASSQDKSYYEQYF
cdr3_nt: TGTGCCAGCAGCCAAGACAAATCGTACTACGAGCAGTACTTC

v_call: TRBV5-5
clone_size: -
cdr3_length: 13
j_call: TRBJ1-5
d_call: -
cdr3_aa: CASSSWVNQPQHF
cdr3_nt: TGTGCCAGCAGTTCTTGGGTCAATCAGCCCCAGCATTTT

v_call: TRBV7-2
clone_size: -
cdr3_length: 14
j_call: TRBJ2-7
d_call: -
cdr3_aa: CASSLGHGSYEQYF
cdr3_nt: TGTGCCAGCAGCCTAGGGCACGGCTCCTACGAGCAGTACTTC

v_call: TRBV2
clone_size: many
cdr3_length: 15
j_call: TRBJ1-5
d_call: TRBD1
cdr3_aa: CASGGETGVNQPQHF
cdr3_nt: TGTGCCAGCGGGGGGGAAACAGGGGTAAATCAGCCCCAGCATTTT

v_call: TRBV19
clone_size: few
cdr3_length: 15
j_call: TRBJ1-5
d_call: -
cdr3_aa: CATTPGHVSNQPQHF
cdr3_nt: TGTGCCACCACACCGGGTCACGTTAGCAATCAGCCCCAGCATTTT

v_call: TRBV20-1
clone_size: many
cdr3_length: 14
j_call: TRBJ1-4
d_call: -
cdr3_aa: CSARDWSGHEKLFF
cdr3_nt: TGCAGTGCTAGAGATTGGAGCGGTCATGAAAAACTGTTTTTT

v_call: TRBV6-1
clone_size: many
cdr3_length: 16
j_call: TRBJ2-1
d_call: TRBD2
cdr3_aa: CASRDILAGNKNEQFF
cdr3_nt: TGTGCCAGCAGGGATATACTAGCGGGGAACAAAAATGAGCAGTTCTTC

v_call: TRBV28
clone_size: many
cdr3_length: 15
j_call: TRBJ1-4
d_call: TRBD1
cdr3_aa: CASSFRGTGDEKLFF
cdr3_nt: TGTGCCAGCAGTTTTAGGGGGACAGGGGATGAAAAACTGTTTTTT

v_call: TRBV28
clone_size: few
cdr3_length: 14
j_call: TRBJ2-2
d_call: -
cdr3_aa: CASAGGGSSGELFF
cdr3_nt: TGTGCCAGTGCCGGGGGTGGATCCTCCGGGGAGCTGTTTTTT

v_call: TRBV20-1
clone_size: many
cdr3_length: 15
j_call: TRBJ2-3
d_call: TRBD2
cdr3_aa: CSASVLAGWGDTQYF
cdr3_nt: TGCAGTGCTAGCGTCTTAGCGGGATGGGGAGATACGCAGTATTTT

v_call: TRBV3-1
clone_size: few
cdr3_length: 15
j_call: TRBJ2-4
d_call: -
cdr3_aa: CASSQVSPAKNIQYF
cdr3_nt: TGTGCCAGCAGCCAAGTCTCGCCAGCCAAAAACATTCAGTACTTC

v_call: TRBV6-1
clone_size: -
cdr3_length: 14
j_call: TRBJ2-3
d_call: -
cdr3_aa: CASRWTDSTDTQYF
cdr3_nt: TGTGCCAGCAGGTGGACTGATAGCACAGATACGCAGTATTTT

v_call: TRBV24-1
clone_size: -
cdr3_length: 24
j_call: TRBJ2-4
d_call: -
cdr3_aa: CATSDPKFTGYRAILFYAKNIQYF
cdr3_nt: TGTGCCACCAGTGACCCGAAATTCACAGGGTATAGGGCGATCCTGTTCTATGCCAAAAACATTCAGTACTTC

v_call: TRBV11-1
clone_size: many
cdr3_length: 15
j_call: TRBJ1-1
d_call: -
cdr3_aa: CASSFLGAGEDQAFF
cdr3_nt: TGTGCCAGCAGCTTCTTAGGCGCAGGGGAGGATCAAGCTTTCTTT

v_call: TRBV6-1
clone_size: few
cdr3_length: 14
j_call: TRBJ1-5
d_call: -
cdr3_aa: CASSSDRFNQPQHF
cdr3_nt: TGTGCCAGCAGTTCCGACAGATTCAATCAGCCCCAGCATTTT

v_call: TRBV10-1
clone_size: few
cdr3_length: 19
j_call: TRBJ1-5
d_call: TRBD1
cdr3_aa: CASRSRDRGTGKGNQPQHF
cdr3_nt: TGCGCCAGCAGAAGCCGGGACAGGGGGACTGGAAAGGGCAATCAGCCCCAGCATTTT

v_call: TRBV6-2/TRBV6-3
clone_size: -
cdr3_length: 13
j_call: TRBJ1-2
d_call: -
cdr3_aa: CVGSPRTSYGYTF
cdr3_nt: TGTGTCGGTTCCCCACGGACTTCCTATGGCTACACCTTC

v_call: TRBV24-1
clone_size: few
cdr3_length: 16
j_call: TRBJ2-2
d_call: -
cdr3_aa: CATSDFRGRNTGELFF
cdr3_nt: TGTGCCACCAGTGACTTCAGGGGAAGAAACACCGGGGAGCTGTTTTTT

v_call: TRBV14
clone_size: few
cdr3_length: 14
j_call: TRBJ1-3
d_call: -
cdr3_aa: CASSRLGTANTIYF
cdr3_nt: TGTGCCAGCAGCCGACTTGGGACGGCAAACACCATATATTTT

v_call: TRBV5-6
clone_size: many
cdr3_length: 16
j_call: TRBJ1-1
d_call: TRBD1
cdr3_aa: CASSVPGQTMNTEAFF
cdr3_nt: TGTGCCAGCAGCGTGCCGGGACAGACGATGAACACTGAAGCTTTCTTT